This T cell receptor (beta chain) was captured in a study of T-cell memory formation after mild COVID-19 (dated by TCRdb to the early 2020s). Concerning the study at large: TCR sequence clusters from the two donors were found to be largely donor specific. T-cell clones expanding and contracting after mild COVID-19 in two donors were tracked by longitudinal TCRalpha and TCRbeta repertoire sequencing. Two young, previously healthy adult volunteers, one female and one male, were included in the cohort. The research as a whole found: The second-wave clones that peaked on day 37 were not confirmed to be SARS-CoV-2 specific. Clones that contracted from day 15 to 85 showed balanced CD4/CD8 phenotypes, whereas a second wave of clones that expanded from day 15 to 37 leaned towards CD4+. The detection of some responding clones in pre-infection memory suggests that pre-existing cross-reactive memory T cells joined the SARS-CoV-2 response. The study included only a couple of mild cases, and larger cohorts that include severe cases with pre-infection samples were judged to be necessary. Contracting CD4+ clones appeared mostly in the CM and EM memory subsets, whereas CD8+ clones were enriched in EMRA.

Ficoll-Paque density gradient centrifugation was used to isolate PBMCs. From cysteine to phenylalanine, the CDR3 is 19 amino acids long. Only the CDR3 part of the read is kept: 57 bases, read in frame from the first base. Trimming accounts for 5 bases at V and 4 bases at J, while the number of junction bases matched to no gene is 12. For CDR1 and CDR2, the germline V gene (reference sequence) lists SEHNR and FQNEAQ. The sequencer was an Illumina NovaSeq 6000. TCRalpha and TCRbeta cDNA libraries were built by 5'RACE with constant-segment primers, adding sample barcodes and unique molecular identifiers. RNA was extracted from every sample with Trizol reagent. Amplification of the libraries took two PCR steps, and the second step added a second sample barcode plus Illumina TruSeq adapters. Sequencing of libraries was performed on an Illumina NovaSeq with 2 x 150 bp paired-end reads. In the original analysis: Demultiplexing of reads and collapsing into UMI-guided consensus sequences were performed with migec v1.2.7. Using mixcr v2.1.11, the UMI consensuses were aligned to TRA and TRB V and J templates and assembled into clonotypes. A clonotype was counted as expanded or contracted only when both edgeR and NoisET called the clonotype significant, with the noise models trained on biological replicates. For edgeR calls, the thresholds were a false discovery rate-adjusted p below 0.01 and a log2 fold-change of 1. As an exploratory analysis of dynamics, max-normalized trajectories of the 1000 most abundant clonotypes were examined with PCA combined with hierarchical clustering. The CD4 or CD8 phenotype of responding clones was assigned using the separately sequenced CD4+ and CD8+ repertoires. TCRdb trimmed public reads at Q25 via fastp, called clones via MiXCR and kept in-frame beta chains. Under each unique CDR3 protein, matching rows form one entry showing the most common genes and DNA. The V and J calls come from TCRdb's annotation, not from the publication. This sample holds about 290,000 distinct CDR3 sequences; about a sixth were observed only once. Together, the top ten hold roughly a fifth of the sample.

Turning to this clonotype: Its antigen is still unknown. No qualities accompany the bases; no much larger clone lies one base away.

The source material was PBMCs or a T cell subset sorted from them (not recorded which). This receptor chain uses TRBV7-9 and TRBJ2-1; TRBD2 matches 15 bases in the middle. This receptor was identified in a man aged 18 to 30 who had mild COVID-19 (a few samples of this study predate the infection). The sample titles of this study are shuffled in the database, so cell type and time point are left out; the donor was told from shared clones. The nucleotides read TGTGCCAGCAGCCCCGTACCGGGACTAGCGGGGGGAGGATACAATGAGCAGTTCTTC. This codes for CASSPVPGLAGGGYNEQFF.